The 16 T cell receptor beta chains listed next were all sequenced from one sample in a study of CD8 T cells in ankylosing spondylitis. TCRdb redid the calling of the 5' RACE reads with MiXCR, one entry per CDR3 protein. The repertoire holds about 120,000 distinct CDR3 sequences, with roughly 13% as singletons. The sample was blood, either unsorted or a sorted T cell fraction (not recorded which). The source is a female donor with ankylosing spondylitis or in good health (not recorded which).

Ten or more counts support this clonotype. This chain joins TRBV20-1 and TRBJ2-4, with a possible D match to TRBD2 (6 bases). The CDR3 sequence is 14 residues long. From germline, CDR1 is DFQATT and CDR2 SNEGSKA (reference sequence). The V and J ends lost 0 bases and 7 bases respectively, with 13 bases between them. CDR3 in DNA: TGCAGTGCTAGAGATACGGGCGGGGAGAACATTCAGTACTTC. Translating it yields CSARDTGGENIQYF.

At least ten counts were recorded for this clonotype. The V call is TRBV4-2, the J call TRBJ2-7, with D possibly TRBD1 on 6 matching bases. The CDR3 extends over 16 amino acids. V lost 3 bases and J 5 bases, leaving 20 bases between the germline ends. Germline CDR1 LGHNA, CDR2 YNFKEQ. The CDR3 reads CASSHYPGRDKDEQYF. DNA of the CDR3: TGTGCCAGCAGCCATTATCCGGGTCGGGACAAGGACGAGCAGTACTTC.

This clonotype has just a few counts. In DNA form, the CDR3 reads TGTGCCAGCTCACCGGACAGGTTTGCCGTGTTTTTT. It translates to CASSPDRFAVFF. The chain joins TRBV18 to TRBJ1-4; 7 nucleotides line up with TRBD1. The CDR3 has 12 amino acids. Germline trimming cut 3 bases from V and 15 bases from J; bases unmatched to any gene: 7. Germline values: CDR1 KGHSH, CDR2 LQKENI.

This clonotype was detected ten times or more. The chain employs TRBV15 and TRBJ2-3; D not resolved. Germline V gene lookup returns CDR1 LNHNV and CDR2 YYDKDF (reference sequence). This CDR3 has 15 residues. Deletions cut 3 bases from V and 0 bases from J, with 10 bases between. The CDR3 loop is CATSRAIPSTDTQYF. CDR3 DNA: TGTGCCACCAGCAGGGCCATTCCTAGCACAGATACGCAGTATTTT.

This clonotype has just a few counts. The V gene is TRBV29-1, the J gene TRBJ2-1; D is undetermined. The germline gives CDR1 SQVTM, CDR2 ANQGSEA. Trimming took off 8 bases at V and 5 bases at J, with 10 bases between the two ends. The CDR3 is made up of 11 amino acids. Here the CDR3 DNA reads TGCAGCTGCTCACGGGACAATGAGCAGTTCTTC. Encoded protein: CSCSRDNEQFF.

In its sample, this clonotype was seen many times. The gene calls are TRBV6-5 and TRBJ1-1; 7 bases line up with TRBD1. CDR1 and CDR2 (germline): MNHEY, SVGAGI. The V and J ends lost 2 bases and 5 bases, in that order; junction bases with no gene match: 5. The CDR3 loop spans 14 amino acids. The CDR3 sequence: CASSYKQGGTEAFF. The CDR3 nucleotides read TGTGCCAGCAGTTACAAGCAGGGGGGGACTGAAGCTTTCTTT.

This clonotype appeared a few times. The V and J genes are TRBV28 and TRBJ1-1; the D gene is possibly TRBD1 (6 bases). Deletions cut 7 bases from V and 2 bases from J, with 23 bases between. The CDR3 is 17 residues long. Germline V lookup: CDR1 MDHEN, CDR2 SYDVKM. This chain's CDR3 is CASTSTGIAWGNTEAFF. The CDR3 nucleotides read TGTGCCAGCACCTCGACAGGTATCGCCTGGGGAAACACTGAAGCTTTCTTT. Based on the CDR3 plus reference TRBV28 and TRBJ1-1, the full variable domain is DVKVTQSSRYLVKRTGEKVFLECVQDMDHENMFWYRQDPGLGLRLIYFSYDVKMKEKGDIPEGYSVSREKKERFSLILESASTNQTSMYLCASTSTGIAWGNTEAFFGQGTRLTVV.

The rearrangement links TRBV29-1 to TRBJ2-3; D is unclear. CDR1 and CDR2 from the germline V gene are SQVTM and ANQGSEA. The CDR3 has 11 amino acids. Trimming stripped 6 bases from V and 6 bases from J, with 10 bases between. CDR3 nucleotides: TGCAGCGTAACCCTCACGGATACGCAGTATTTT. It is translated as CSVTLTDTQYF.

This clonotype was recorded only once. V and J are TRBV10-1 and TRBJ2-5; 7 bases match TRBD2. Trimming took 6 bases from V and 1 from J; bases not matched to a gene: 5. The germline gives CDR1 WNHNN, CDR2 SYGVQD (reference sequence). The CDR3 totals 14 residues. The DNA for the CDR3 is TGCGCCAGCAGCCCTAGCGGACCCCAAGAGACCCAGTACTTC. This codes for CASSPSGPQETQYF.

CDR3 in amino acids: CSARETGGGGQPQHF. DNA for the CDR3: TGCAGTGCTAGAGAAACAGGGGGTGGGGGTCAGCCCCAGCATTTT. The V call is TRBV20-1, the J call TRBJ1-5; 8 positions match TRBD1. The CDR3 is 15 residues long. V lost 0 bases to trimming and J lost 6 bases; unmatched junction nucleotides: 7. Germline values: CDR1 DFQATT, CDR2 SNEGSKA (reference sequence).

This clonotype was picked up many times. The J gene is TRBJ2-7, the V gene TRBV6-1; 9 bases fit TRBD2. V was pared by 6 bases and J by 2 bases, with 2 bases of the junction left unmatched. Germline CDR1 is MNHNS and CDR2 is SASEGT. This CDR3 comprises 13 residues. This chain's CDR3 is CASSRTSAYEQYF. In DNA, the CDR3 is TGTGCCAGCAGCCGGACTAGCGCCTACGAGCAGTACTTC.

This clonotype was seen a few times. DNA for the CDR3: TGCAGTGCTAGGGATCCGGACAGGGGCTCTGAAGCTTTCTTT. Protein sequence: CSARDPDRGSEAFF. The chain joins TRBV20-1 to TRBJ1-1; 9 nucleotides agree with TRBD1. Germline V lookup: CDR1 DFQATT, CDR2 SNEGSKA (reference sequence). The junction had 8 bases not matched to a gene; V was cut back by 3 bases and J by 6 bases. The CDR3 spans 14 residues.

This clonotype was detected ten times or more. V usage is TRBV28 and J usage is TRBJ1-1; the D is unclear. Germline CDR1 and CDR2: MDHEN and SYDVKM. The CDR3 has 14 residues. V shed 3 bases and J shed 1 base, with 9 bases lying between them. Here the CDR3 reads CASSFYRTNTEAFF. In nucleotides, the CDR3 is TGTGCCAGCAGTTTTTACCGCACGAACACTGAAGCTTTCTTT.

This clonotype was found a few times. The chain couples TRBV4-2 to TRBJ1-4; TRBD1 is a possible D gene (5 bases). Trimming removed 2 bases from V and 2 bases from J, with 12 bases in between. The CDR3 spans 16 residues. Germline CDR1 reads LGHNA; CDR2 reads YNFKEQ. DNA of the CDR3: TGTGCCAGCAGCCAATCAGCGGGGGTGACTAATGAAAAACTGTTTTTT. It yields the protein CASSQSAGVTNEKLFF.

At least ten counts were recorded for this clonotype. The chain combines TRBV7-9 with TRBJ1-5; D is unclear. Trimming took off 4 bases at V and 0 bases at J, with 7 bases between the two ends. Germline values: CDR1 SEHNR, CDR2 FQNEAQ (reference sequence). The CDR3 loop spans 14 amino acids. The CDR3 DNA sequence: TGTGCCAGCAGCTCAGGTTATAGCAATCAGCCCCAGCATTTT. This encodes CASSSGYSNQPQHF.

V gene TRBV29-1 combines with J gene TRBJ1-1; 8 bases fit TRBD1. This CDR3 has 18 amino acids. Germline-derived CDR1 and CDR2 are SQVTM and ANQGSEA. The CDR3 sequence: CGAAVGRAPARGRTEAFF. Written as DNA, the CDR3 is TGCGGCGCAGCGGTGGGGAGAGCTCCAGCCAGGGGGCGAACTGAAGCTTTCTTT.